This T cell receptor beta chain was captured by sequencing in a study of T cells in Graves' hyperthyroidism and ophthalmopathy. Regarding the study as a whole: A 13 V-J signature model discriminated ophthalmopathy versus stable hyperthyroidism. Most clonotypes expanded in thyroid above 0.001 were likewise present in blood.

TCR beta CDR3 region amplification was performed from RNA transcripts. First-round RT-PCR targeting the TCR CDR3 was performed with the HTBI primer set. TCRdb independently ran MiXCR on the multiplex PCR reads; one entry per CDR3 protein. The sample holds about 500,000 distinct CDR3 sequences, 40% to 50% seen once. Losses at the gene ends were 10 bases for V and 2 bases for J; bases not matched to a gene: 22. CDR1 and CDR2 (germline): ENHRY, SYGVKD. The CDR3 spans 18 residues. This clonotype was detected only a few times. No antigen is known for it. Exclusion of a patient resulted from uncontrolled infection, other autoimmune disease, pregnancy or lactation.

The clonotype originates from an adult woman with Graves' disease, either hyperthyroidism or ophthalmopathy (not recorded which). The sequencing sample was made of peripheral blood or thyroid tissue (not recorded which). The chain recombines TRBV10-3 with TRBJ2-5, with 7 nucleotides matching TRBD2. CDR3 coding DNA: TGTGCCACCGCAGGTGGGAGGGAATGGGGTTCCGGTCAAGAGACCCAGTACTTC. This gives the protein CATAGGREWGSGQETQYF.